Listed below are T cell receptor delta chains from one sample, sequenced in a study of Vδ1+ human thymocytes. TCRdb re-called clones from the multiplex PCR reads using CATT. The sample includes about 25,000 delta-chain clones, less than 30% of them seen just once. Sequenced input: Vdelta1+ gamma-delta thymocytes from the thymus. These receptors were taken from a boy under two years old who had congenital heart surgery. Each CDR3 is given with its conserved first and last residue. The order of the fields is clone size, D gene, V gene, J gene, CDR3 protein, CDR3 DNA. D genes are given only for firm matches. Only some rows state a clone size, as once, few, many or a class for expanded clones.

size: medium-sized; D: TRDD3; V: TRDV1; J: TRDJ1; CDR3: CALGAHQDTPFTDKLIF; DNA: TGTGCTCTTGGGGCCCACCAGGATACGCCATTCACCGATAAACTCATCTTT
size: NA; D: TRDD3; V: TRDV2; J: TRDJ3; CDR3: CACATSCYWGPSSWDTRQMFF; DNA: TGTGCCTGTGCCACGAGTTGCTACTGGGGGCCAAGCTCCTGGGACACCCGACAGATGTTTTTC
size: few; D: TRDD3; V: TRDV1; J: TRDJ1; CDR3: CALGEGPLGDTRVQELIF; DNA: TGTGCTCTTGGGGAAGGCCCACTGGGGGATACGCGGGTCCAGGAACTCATCTTT
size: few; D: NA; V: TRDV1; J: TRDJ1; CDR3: CALGPTPWVPELGYTDKLIF; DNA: TGTGCTCTTGGGCCCACCCCCTGGGTTCCGGAACTCGGGTACACCGATAAACTCATCTTT
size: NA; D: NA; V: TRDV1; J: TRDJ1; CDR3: CALGELTTVGCPYTDKLIF; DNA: TGTGCTCTTGGGGAACTAACTACGGTGGGATGTCCGTACACCGATAAACTCATCTTT
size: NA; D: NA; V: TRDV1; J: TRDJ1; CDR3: CALGKGNKSTDKLIF; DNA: TGTGCTCTTGGGAAGGGGAATAAGTCCACCGATAAACTCATCTTT
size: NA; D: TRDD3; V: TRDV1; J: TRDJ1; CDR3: CALGERSFLPGSDWGIREVLIF; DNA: TGTGCTCTTGGGGAGCGTTCCTTCCTCCCTGGCTCTGACTGGGGGATACGAGAAGTGCTCATCTTT
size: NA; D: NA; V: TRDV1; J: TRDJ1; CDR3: CALGSIEGLGWYSDKLIF; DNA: TGTGCTCTTGGGTCAATCGAGGGGCTGGGGTGGTACTCCGATAAACTCATCTTT
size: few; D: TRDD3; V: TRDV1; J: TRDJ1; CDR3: CALGELLGTGLGDNPTTDKLIF; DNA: TGTGCTCTTGGGGAACTTCTAGGGACCGGACTGGGGGATAATCCTACAACCGATAAACTCATCTTT
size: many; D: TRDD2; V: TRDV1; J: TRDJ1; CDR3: CALGNRLPTVGDQECFKLIF; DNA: TGTGCTCTTGGGAATCGCCTTCCTACGGTGGGGGACCAGGAGTGCTTTAAACTCATCTTT
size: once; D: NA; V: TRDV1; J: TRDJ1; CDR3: CALGHPCTYGGFTDNLIF; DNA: TGTGCTCTTGGGCACCCCTGTACTTATGGGGGGTTCACCGATAACCTCATCTTT
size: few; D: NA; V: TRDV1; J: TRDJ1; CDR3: CALGATSGVPNYTDKLIF; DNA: TGTGCTCTTGGGGCCACCTCAGGAGTGCCAAATTACACCGATAAACTCATCTTT
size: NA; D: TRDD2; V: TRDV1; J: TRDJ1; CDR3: CALGVLHPTSYVGAPSYTDKLIF; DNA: TGTGCTCTTGGGGTCCTCCACCCTACTTCCTACGTAGGGGCACCCTCCTACACCGATAAACTCATCTTT
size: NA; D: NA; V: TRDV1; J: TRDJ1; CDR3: CALGPKRVHTDKLIF; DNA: TGTGCTCTTGGGCCGAAGCGAGTACACACCGATAAACTCATCTTT
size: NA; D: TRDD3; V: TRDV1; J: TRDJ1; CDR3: CALGEGLPYWGEKSYTDKLIF; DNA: TGTGCTCTCGGGGAAGGTCTGCCCTACTGGGGGGAGAAATCGTACACCGATAAACTCATCTTT
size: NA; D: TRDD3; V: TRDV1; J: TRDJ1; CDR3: CALGENNAGDTGATDKLIF; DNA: TGTGCTCTTGGGGAGAACAACGCAGGGGATACAGGGGCCACCGATAAACTCATCTTT
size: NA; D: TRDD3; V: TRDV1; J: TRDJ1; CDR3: CALGEGSRGWWWGIPYTDKLIF; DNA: TGTGCTCTTGGGGAAGGCAGTCGTGGCTGGTGGTGGGGGATACCGTACACCGATAAACTCATCTTT
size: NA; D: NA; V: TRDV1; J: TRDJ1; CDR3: CALGELVLGSRGKLIF; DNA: TGTGCTCTTGGGGAACTAGTGTTGGGATCGCGTGGTAAACTCATCTTT
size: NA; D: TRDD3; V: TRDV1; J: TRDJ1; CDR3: CALGDTFPQIAGGSYTDKLIF; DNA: TGTGCTCTTGGGGATACCTTTCCACAGATTGCTGGGGGATCGTACACCGATAAACTCATCTTT
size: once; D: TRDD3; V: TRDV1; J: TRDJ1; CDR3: CALGEAFLNDAWGVPFTDKLIF; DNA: TGTGCTCTTGGGGAGGCATTCTTAAACGACGCCTGGGGGGTCCCATTCACCGATAAACTCATCTTT
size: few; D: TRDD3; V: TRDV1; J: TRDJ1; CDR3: CALGVQLGVYADKLIF; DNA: TGTGCTCTTGGGGTCCAACTGGGGGTCTACGCCGATAAACTCATCTTT
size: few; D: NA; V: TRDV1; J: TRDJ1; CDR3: CALGEGRPTGGNTDKLIF; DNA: TGTGCTCTTGGGGAAGGAAGACCTACGGGGGGTAACACCGATAAACTCATCTTT
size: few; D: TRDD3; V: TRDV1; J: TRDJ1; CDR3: CALGGSVVLGDTRVPYADKLIF; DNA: TGTGCTCTTGGGGGAAGCGTCGTACTGGGGGATACAAGGGTCCCGTACGCCGATAAACTCATCTTT
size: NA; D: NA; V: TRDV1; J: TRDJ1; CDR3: CALGKGPTGSAYDKLIF; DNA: TGTGCTCTTGGGAAGGGTCCTACTGGGTCGGCTTACGATAAACTCATCTTT
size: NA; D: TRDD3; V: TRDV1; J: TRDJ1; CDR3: CALGPTRWGGYTDKLIF; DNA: TGTGCTCTTGGGCCTACCCGATGGGGGGGATACACCGATAAACTCATCTTT
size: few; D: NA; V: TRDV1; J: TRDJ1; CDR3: CALNWPSHINGILGTDKLIF; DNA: TGTGCTCTCAACTGGCCTTCCCACATAAACGGGATACTTGGAACCGATAAACTCATCTTT
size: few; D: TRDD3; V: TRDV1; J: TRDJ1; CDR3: CALGHPFLPRGYGTDKLIF; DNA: TGTGCTCTTGGGCACCCATTCCTACCAAGGGGATACGGGACCGATAAACTCATCTTT
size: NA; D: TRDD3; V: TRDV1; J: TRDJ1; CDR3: CALGVSMRGDTDKLIF; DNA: TGTGCTCTTGGGGTCTCGATGCGGGGGGATACGGATAAACTCATCTTT
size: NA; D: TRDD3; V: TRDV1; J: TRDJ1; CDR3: CALGETVTFPTSSGGYWGNTDKLIF; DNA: TGTGCTCTTGGGGAAACGGTAACCTTTCCTACGTCTTCCGGGGGATACTGGGGTAACACCGATAAACTCATCTTT
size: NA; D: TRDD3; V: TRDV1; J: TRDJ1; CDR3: CALGNGDKNTDKLIF; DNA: TGTGCTCTTGGGAACGGGGATAAAAACACCGATAAACTCATCTTT
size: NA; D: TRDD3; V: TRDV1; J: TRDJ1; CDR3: CALGTRRTGGYNPDKLIF; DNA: TGTGCTCTTGGGACGCGCCGTACTGGGGGATACAACCCCGATAAACTCATCTTT
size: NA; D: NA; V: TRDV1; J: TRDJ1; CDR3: CALGPHRRGHTDKLIF; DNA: TGTGCTCTTGGGCCACACAGGAGAGGGCACACCGATAAACTCATCTTT
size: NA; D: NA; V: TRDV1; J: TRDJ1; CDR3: CALGETGGLVFDKLIF; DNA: TGTGCTCTTGGGGAAACGGGGGGCCTTGTTTTCGATAAACTCATCTTT
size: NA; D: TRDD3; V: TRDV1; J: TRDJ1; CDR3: CALGGIFPILGDNTDKLIF; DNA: TGTGCTCTTGGGGGAATATTCCCCATACTGGGGGATAACACCGATAAACTCATCTTT
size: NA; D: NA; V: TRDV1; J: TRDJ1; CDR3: CALGELTLSGDRHTDKLIF; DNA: TGTGCTCTTGGGGAACTCACCCTAAGTGGGGACCGGCACACCGATAAACTCATCTTT
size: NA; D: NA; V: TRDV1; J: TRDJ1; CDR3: CALGEPNSYGVWAYTDKLIF; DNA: TGTGCTCTTGGGGAACCTAACTCCTACGGAGTCTGGGCGTACACCGATAAACTCATCTTT